This entry describes one T cell receptor beta chain. Its target is not known. In germline, CDR1 is SGHDT, CDR2 YYEEEE. With 2 bases clipped from V and 2 bases from J, the junction kept 8 bases outside the gene matches. The CDR3 has 16 amino acids. These data come from a study of T cells in Graves' hyperthyroidism and ophthalmopathy. Overall study context: Peripheral blood samples were taken at initial diagnosis, prior to any treatment.

General study results and limits: Ophthalmopathy and stable hyperthyroidism were separated by a 13 V-J model.

Lactation, pregnancy, other autoimmune disease or uncontrolled infection led to exclusion of patients. RNA transcripts were the template for amplifying TCR beta CDR3 regions. When the TCR CDR3 underwent first-round RT-PCR, the HTBI primer set was used. TCRdb itself ran the multiplex PCR reads through MiXCR, one entry per CDR3 protein. This sample yields hundreds of thousands of distinct CDR3 sequences, of which around a fifth are seen a single time; approximately 49% belongs to the top ten. This receptor was taken from a woman between 70 and 85 years old with Graves' ophthalmopathy. The chain links TRBV5-6 to TRBJ2-3; 7 bases match TRBD2. Material for sequencing was blood. The CDR3 DNA is TGTGCCAGCAGCTTCCTGCCCGGGACTATCACAGATACGCAGTATTTT. Translating gives CASSFLPGTITDTQYF.